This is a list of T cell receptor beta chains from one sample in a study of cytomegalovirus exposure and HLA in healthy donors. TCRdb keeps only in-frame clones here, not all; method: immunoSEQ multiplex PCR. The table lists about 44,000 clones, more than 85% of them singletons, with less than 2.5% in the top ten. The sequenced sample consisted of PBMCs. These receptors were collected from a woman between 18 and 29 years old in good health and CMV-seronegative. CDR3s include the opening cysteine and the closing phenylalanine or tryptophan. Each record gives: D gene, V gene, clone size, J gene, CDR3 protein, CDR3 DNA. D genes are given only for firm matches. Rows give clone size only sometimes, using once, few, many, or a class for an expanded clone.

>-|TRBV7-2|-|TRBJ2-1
CASSFGSEQFF
TGTGCCAGCAGCTTCGGGAGTGAGCAGTTCTTC
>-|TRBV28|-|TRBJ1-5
CASRQNQPQHF
TGTGCCAGCAGACAGAATCAGCCCCAGCATTTT
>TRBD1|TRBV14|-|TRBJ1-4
CASRSSGTANEKLFF
TGTGCCAGCAGAAGTTCAGGGACAGCTAATGAAAAACTGTTTTTT
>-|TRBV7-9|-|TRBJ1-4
CASSLVPENEKLFF
TGTGCCAGCAGCTTAGTTCCGGAGAATGAAAAACTGTTTTTT
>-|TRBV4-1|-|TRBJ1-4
CASGGMGNEKLFF
TGCGCCAGCGGGGGGATGGGTAATGAAAAACTGTTTTTT
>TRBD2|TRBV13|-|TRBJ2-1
CASSPTSGGYNEQFF
TGTGCCAGCAGTCCAACTAGCGGGGGCTACAATGAGCAGTTCTTC
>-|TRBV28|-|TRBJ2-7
CASSFVDAGEQYF
TGTGCCAGCAGTTTTGTGGATGCGGGCGAGCAGTACTTC
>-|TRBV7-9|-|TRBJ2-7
CASSSQGWEQYF
TGTGCCAGCAGCTCTCAGGGCTGGGAGCAGTACTTC
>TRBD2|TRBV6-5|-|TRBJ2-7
CASSAVSGSSYEQYF
TGTGCCAGCAGCGCCGTGAGCGGGAGCTCCTACGAGCAGTACTTC
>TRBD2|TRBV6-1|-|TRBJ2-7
CASSELAGGPYEQYF
TGTGCCAGCAGTGAACTAGCGGGAGGGCCGTACGAGCAGTACTTC
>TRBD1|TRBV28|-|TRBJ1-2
CASSSDRGFYGYTF
TGTGCCAGCAGTTCGGACAGGGGCTTCTATGGCTACACCTTC
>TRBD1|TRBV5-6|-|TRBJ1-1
CASSLVLDRVLRTEAFF
TGTGCCAGCAGCTTGGTCTTGGACAGGGTTTTGCGCACTGAAGCTTTCTTT
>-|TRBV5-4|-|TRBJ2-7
CASSFAGLSSYEQYF
TGTGCCAGCAGCTTCGCAGGGTTGAGCTCCTACGAGCAGTACTTC
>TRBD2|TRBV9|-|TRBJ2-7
CASSVGGTSGSRYEQYF
TGTGCCAGCAGCGTGGGGGGGACTAGCGGGAGTAGGTACGAGCAGTACTTC
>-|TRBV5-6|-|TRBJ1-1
CASSWRAANTEAFF
TGTGCCAGCAGCTGGAGGGCGGCGAACACTGAAGCTTTCTTT
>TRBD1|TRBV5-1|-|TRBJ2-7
CASSGGQSVYEQYF
TGCGCCAGCAGCGGGGGACAGTCGGTCTACGAGCAGTACTTC
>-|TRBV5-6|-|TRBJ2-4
CASSFSGSENIQYF
TGTGCCAGCAGTTTTTCTGGCTCAGAAAACATTCAGTACTTC
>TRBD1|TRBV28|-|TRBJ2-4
CASRRGQGVNIQYF
TGTGCCAGCAGGAGAGGACAGGGGGTTAACATTCAGTACTTC
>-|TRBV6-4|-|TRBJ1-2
CASSEAAGSYGYTF
TGTGCCAGCAGTGAGGCCGCAGGGTCCTATGGCTACACCTTC
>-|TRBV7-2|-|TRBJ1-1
CASSLTGEVLNTEAFF
TGTGCCAGCAGCTTAACCGGGGAGGTCTTGAACACTGAAGCTTTCTTT
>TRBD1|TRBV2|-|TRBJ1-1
CASSIEGTVNTEAFF
TGTGCCAGCAGTATAGAGGGGACAGTGAACACTGAAGCTTTCTTT
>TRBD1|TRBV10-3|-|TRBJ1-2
CAISETTGGGGYTF
TGTGCCATCAGTGAGACGACAGGGGGCGGTGGCTACACCTTC
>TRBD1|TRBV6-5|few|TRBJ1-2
CASSHRQGYGYTF
TGTGCCAGCAGTCACCGACAGGGTTATGGCTACACCTTC
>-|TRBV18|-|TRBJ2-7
CASSEAGADKQYF
TGTGCCAGCTCAGAGGCAGGGGCTGACAAGCAGTACTTC
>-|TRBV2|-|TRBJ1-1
CASSFLPRTEAFF
TGTGCCAGCAGTTTCCTTCCGAGGACTGAAGCTTTCTTT
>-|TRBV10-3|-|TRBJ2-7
CAIGGQIYEQYF
TGTGCCATCGGCGGACAGATCTACGAGCAGTACTTC
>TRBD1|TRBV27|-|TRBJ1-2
CASSLIGTAFNYGYTF
TGTGCCAGCAGTTTAATCGGGACAGCCTTTAACTATGGCTACACCTTC
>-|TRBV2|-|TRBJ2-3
CASNLGGRRAADTQYF
TGTGCCAGCAACTTGGGGGGGCGGAGGGCTGCAGATACGCAGTATTTT
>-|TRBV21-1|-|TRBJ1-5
CASSNRKRQVYNQPQHF
TGTGCCAGCAGCAACCGCAAGAGACAGGTCTACAATCAGCCCCAGCATTTT
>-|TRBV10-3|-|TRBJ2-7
CAIVEDGSYEQYF
TGTGCCATCGTGGAGGACGGGTCGTACGAGCAGTACTTC
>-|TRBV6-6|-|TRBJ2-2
CASKETEDTGELFF
TGTGCCAGCAAAGAGACAGAGGACACCGGGGAGCTGTTTTTT
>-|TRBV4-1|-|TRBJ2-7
CASSPRDSHYEQYF
TGCGCCAGCAGCCCGAGGGACTCCCACTACGAGCAGTACTTC
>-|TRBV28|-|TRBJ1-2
CASGLKTASNYGYTF
TGTGCCAGCGGCCTTAAGACAGCCTCTAACTATGGCTACACCTTC
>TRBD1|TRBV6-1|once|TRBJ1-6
CASSELTGNSPLHF
TGTGCCAGCAGTGAGCTGACAGGGAATTCACCCCTCCACTTT
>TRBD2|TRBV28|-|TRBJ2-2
CASSVVSGGAPGELFF
TGTGCCAGCAGTGTCGTCAGCGGGGGGGCCCCCGGGGAGCTGTTTTTT
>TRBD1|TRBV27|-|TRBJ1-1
CASKAGGNTEAFF
TGTGCCAGCAAGGCAGGGGGAAACACTGAAGCTTTCTTT
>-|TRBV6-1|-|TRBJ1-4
CASSAQGPEKLFF
TGTGCCAGCAGTGCCCAGGGGCCTGAAAAACTGTTTTTT
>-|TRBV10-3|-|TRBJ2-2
CAISDWTVNTGELFF
TGTGCCATCAGTGATTGGACAGTGAACACCGGGGAGCTGTTTTTT
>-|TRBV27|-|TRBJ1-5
CASSFGGSQPQHF
TGTGCCAGCAGTTTTGGGGGGTCGCAGCCCCAGCATTTT